Presented here are 3 T cell receptor beta chains from one specimen sequenced in a study of blood T cell repertoires in COVID-19. Data came from immunoSEQ multiplex PCR; TCRdb stores just in-frame clones and leaves some out. The table has about 270,000 clones, 70% to 90% seen once. Sequences were obtained from peripheral blood. These receptors were taken from a woman aged 25 to 39 with COVID-19, enrolled during active disease.

The chain has TRBV2 and TRBJ2-3; no clear D. CDR1 and CDR2 from the germline V gene are SNHLY and FYNNEI. The length of the CDR3 is 12 residues. The germline V and J ends were trimmed by 8 bases and 5 bases, with 11 bases remaining between them. The CDR3 spells CASGQARDTQYF. In DNA form, the CDR3 reads TGTGCCAGCGGGCAGGCGAGAGATACGCAGTATTTT.

The V gene is TRBV4-1, the J gene TRBJ2-5; D may be TRBD1 (6 bases). V lost 1 base and J lost 5, with 11 bases in between. Germline V gene lookup returns CDR1 MGHRA and CDR2 YSYEKL. The CDR3 contains 14 residues. The CDR3 region is CASSQAGGVETQYF. As DNA, the CDR3 is TGCGCCAGCAGCCAAGCTGGGGGCGTCGAGACCCAGTACTTC.

The V and J genes are TRBV28 and TRBJ2-4; tentatively, D is TRBD1 (5 bases). CDR3 length: 17 residues. CDR1 and CDR2 from the germline V gene are MDHEN and SYDVKM. V shed 5 bases and J shed 1 base, with 18 bases lying between them. This CDR3 reads CASSPWGSLSAKNIQYF. The CDR3 DNA is TGTGCCAGCAGTCCCTGGGGCAGCCTTTCGGCCAAAAACATTCAGTACTTC.